The 26 T cell receptor beta chains below were found in one sample sequenced in a study of T cells in localized non-small cell lung cancer. Using immunoSEQ multiplex PCR, the repertoire was profiled, and TCRdb retains in-frame clones only, with some absent. The top ten hold 28% of the sample, which has over 950 clones, 30% to 40% seen once. Here the sequenced sample was normal lung tissue next to the tumor, taken before any cancer treatment. The source of these receptors is a man aged 40 to 75 with stage I squamous cell lung carcinoma.

The chain uses TRBV9 and TRBJ2-5; possibly TRBD1 for D (5 bases). Trimming cost V 3 bases and J 4 bases, with 13 bases left between them. The CDR3 has 14 residues. In germline, CDR1 is SGDLS, CDR2 YYNGEE. The CDR3 DNA is TGTGCCAGCAGCGCAACAGGTGAAGGAGAGACCCAGTACTTC. Translated: CASSATGEGETQYF.

The rearrangement uses TRBV5-1 and TRBJ2-6; 12 nucleotides align to TRBD1. Germline assignment: CDR1 SGHRS and CDR2 YFSETQ. CDR3 length equals 18 residues. J gave up 1 base and V 2 bases, and 4 bases lay outside the gene matches. Here the CDR3 DNA reads TGCGCCAGCAGCTTCCGGGGACAGGGGGCATCTGGGGCCAACGTCCTGACTTTC. Its translation is CASSFRGQGASGANVLTF.

In its sample, this clone was seen a few times. The V call is TRBV28, the J call TRBJ1-2, with D possibly matching TRBD1 (6 bases). The germline V gene has CDR1 MDHEN and CDR2 SYDVKM. The CDR3 extends over 15 amino acids. Deletions cut 1 base from V and 7 bases from J, with 16 bases between. CDR3 DNA: TGTGCCAGCAGTTTATCCCGGGGGCCCAGGCTTGGCTACACCTTC. The encoded protein is CASSLSRGPRLGYTF.

V usage is TRBV28 and J usage is TRBJ2-3; 8 bases agree with TRBD2. This CDR3 comprises 16 residues. Germline loops: CDR1 MDHEN, CDR2 SYDVKM. The ends lost 7 bases at V and 4 bases at J; junction bases unmatched: 13. For the CDR3, the DNA is TGTGCCAGCATTCCACGGAGCGGGGGCGGCGCAGATACGCAGTATTTT. It specifies CASIPRSGGGADTQYF.

The chain recombines TRBV11-3 with TRBJ2-2, with a weak D call TRBD2 (6 bases). The length of the CDR3 is 16 residues. The germline CDR1 and CDR2 sequences are SGHNT and YENEEA. Between the trimmed V and J ends, which lost 6 bases and 2 bases, there was a span of 16 bases. CDR3 coding DNA: TGTGCCAGCAGACGGACGGGCGGGGACAACACCGGGGAGCTGTTTTTT. Translated: CASRRTGGDNTGELFF.

This clone has just a few counts. The chain is built from TRBV11-3 and TRBJ2-4; D possibly corresponds to TRBD1 (6 bases). The CDR3 sequence is 16 residues long. CDR1 SGHNT and CDR2 YENEEA come from the germline V gene. V lost 5 bases and J lost 2, with 16 bases in between. CDR3 protein: CASSPLQGLPKNIQYF. In DNA form, the CDR3 reads TGTGCCAGCAGCCCACTACAGGGTCTCCCCAAAAACATTCAGTACTTC.

This clone occurred a few times. V is TRBV9 and J is TRBJ2-5; D remains ambiguous. CDR3 length equals 14 residues. V was shortened by 7 bases and J by 2 bases, with 15 bases between the two germline ends. CDR1 is SGDLS, CDR2 YYNGEE, per germline. CDR3 coding DNA: TGTGCCAGCTCGTTCCCGGGTCCTCAAGAGACCCAGTACTTC. This codes for CASSFPGPQETQYF.

This chain links TRBV19 with TRBJ1-6; a possible D gene is TRBD1 (6 bases). V gave up 7 bases and J gave up 9 bases, with 13 bases separating them. The germline V gene encodes CDR1 LNHDA and CDR2 SQIVND (reference sequence). The CDR3 sequence is 13 residues long. The CDR3 sequence is CASKRGGGSPLHF. Written as DNA, the CDR3 is TGTGCCAGTAAACGAGGGGGAGGTTCACCCCTCCACTTT.

The genes are TRBV19 and TRBJ1-5; 9 bases are a match to TRBD1. This CDR3 is 14 amino acids long. Germline CDR1 reads LNHDA; CDR2 reads SQIVND (reference sequence). V shed 4 bases and J 15 bases; nucleotides not matched to a gene: 13. CDR3 bases: TGTGCCAGTAGTACCCTCGGTGGGACAGGGATCACGCATTTT. Its translation: CASSTLGGTGITHF.

This clone was picked up one time. This chain joins TRBV4-1 and TRBJ2-6; D might be TRBD1 or TRBD2, each matching 5 bases. This CDR3 is 17 amino acids long. V was trimmed by 0 bases and J by 0 bases, leaving 9 bases between them. Germline lookup yields CDR1 MGHRA and CDR2 YSYEKL. CDR3 nucleotide sequence: TGCGCCAGCAGCCAAGAGACAGACTACTCTGGGGCCAACGTCCTGACTTTC. This translates into CASSQETDYSGANVLTF.

This clone was picked up a small number of times. The gene calls are TRBV11-3 and TRBJ2-7; TRBD1 matches 8 bases. Germline CDR1 is SGHNT and CDR2 is YENEEA. CDR3 length: 15 amino acids. The junction had 7 bases not matched to a gene; V was cut back by 4 bases and J by 2 bases. The DNA for the CDR3 is TGTGCCAGCAGCTCCTTACGGGACAGGCCCTACGAGCAGTACTTC. It specifies CASSSLRDRPYEQYF. The full variable domain, completed using reference TRBV11-3 and TRBJ2-7, is EAGVVQSPRYKIIEKKQPVAFWCNPISGHNTLYWYLQNLGQGPELLIRYENEEAVDDSQLPKDRFSAERLKGVDSTLKIQPAELGDSAVYLCASSSLRDRPYEQYFGPGTRLTVT.

The chain has TRBV6-8 and TRBJ2-7; no definite D call. The CDR3 totals 14 residues. Germline lookup yields CDR1 MNHGY and CDR2 SAAAGT. V gave up 10 bases and J gave up 0 bases, with 16 bases separating them. CDR3: CAISTPASSYEQYF. The CDR3 DNA is TGTGCCATCAGCACCCCAGCGAGCTCCTACGAGCAGTACTTC.

V gene TRBV25-1 combines with J gene TRBJ2-5; 8 bases match TRBD1. The V gene's germline CDR1 is MGHDK and CDR2 SYGVNS. This CDR3 contains 13 residues. V lost 9 bases to trimming and J lost 5 bases; unmatched junction nucleotides: 8. The CDR3 bases are TGTGCCAGTCTCGGGACAGGATGGGAGACCCAGTACTTC. Protein product: CASLGTGWETQYF.

By share of the sample, this clone is medium-sized. This chain connects TRBV11-3 to TRBJ2-3; 14 bases match TRBD2. The length of the CDR3 is 18 residues. Germline loops: CDR1 SGHNT, CDR2 YENEEA. J lost 0 bases, V lost 5 bases, and 7 bases had no gene match. CDR3 amino acids: CASSPGLAGVSSTDTQYF. CDR3 nucleotides: TGTGCCAGCAGCCCGGGACTAGCGGGGGTGTCTAGCACAGATACGCAGTATTTT.

This clone has a handful of counts. The V and J genes are TRBV11-3 and TRBJ2-3; 16 bases fit TRBD2. Looked up from germline, CDR1 is SGHNT and CDR2 is YENEEA. This CDR3 region has 16 residues. V trimming: 5 bases; J trimming: 4 bases; junction bases outside the gene matches: 3. In DNA, the CDR3 is TGTGCCAGCAGCCAAGGGACTAGCGGGGGGGCAGATACGCAGTATTTT. It codes for CASSQGTSGGADTQYF.

This clone appeared a few times. This rearrangement joins TRBV7-4 to TRBJ2-5; the D gene is possibly TRBD2 (6 bases). This CDR3 comprises 14 residues. Deletions cut 5 bases from V and 5 bases from J, with 15 bases between. Germline V gene lookup returns CDR1 SGHVT and CDR2 SQSDAQ. DNA for the CDR3: TGTGCCAGCAGCCTATCGGACGGAGGGGAGACCCAGTACTTC. This codes for CASSLSDGGETQYF.

By sample share, this clone is medium-sized. This rearrangement joins TRBV9 to TRBJ2-7; the D gene is possibly TRBD1 (5 bases). The CDR3 is 16 amino acids. In germline, CDR1 is SGDLS, CDR2 YYNGEE. Trimming shortened V by 7 bases and J by 2 bases, and 22 bases separated the two germline ends. CDR3 bases: TGTGCCAGCTCACAAAGGTTAGACAGCCTAACCTACGAGCAGTACTTC. As protein: CASSQRLDSLTYEQYF.

V usage is TRBV18 and J usage is TRBJ2-7; D possibly corresponds to TRBD2 (6 bases). Germline loops: CDR1 KGHSH, CDR2 LQKENI. V was clipped by 2 bases and J by 7 bases, with 15 bases between them. The CDR3 contains 14 residues. Written as DNA, the CDR3 is TGTGCCAGCTCACCAAAGACTAGTACGCGGGAGCAGTACTTC. Translating it yields CASSPKTSTREQYF.

The rearrangement links TRBV29-1 to TRBJ1-2; 9 bases fit TRBD1. The CDR3 is made up of 12 amino acids. From germline, CDR1 is SQVTM and CDR2 ANQGSEA. Germline trimming cut 4 bases from V and 7 bases from J; bases unmatched to any gene: 4. Here the CDR3 reads CSVGTGESGYTF. DNA for the CDR3: TGCAGCGTTGGGACAGGGGAGTCTGGCTACACCTTC.

This clone is labeled as medium-sized. The genes are TRBV6-8 and TRBJ2-7; D is perhaps TRBD1 or TRBD2 (5 bases each). Trimming left V 4 bases short and J 2 bases short, with 15 bases between. The CDR3 length is 15 residues. Germline CDR1 and CDR2: MNHGY and SAAAGT. The CDR3, as DNA: TGTGCCAGCAGTTCCTCCGGGACCGACGCCTACGAGCAGTACTTC. Translating it yields CASSSSGTDAYEQYF.

This clone is medium-sized. V usage is TRBV6-8 and J usage is TRBJ2-1, with D tentatively TRBD2 (6 bases). The V and J ends lost 3 bases and 7 bases respectively, with 13 bases between them. The CDR3 length is 14 residues. Germline lookup yields CDR1 MNHGY and CDR2 SAAAGT. The CDR3 DNA reads TGTGCCAGCAGTTATGCCGGGGGTTGGAATGAGCAGTTCTTC. Translated, it gives CASSYAGGWNEQFF.

The rearrangement links TRBV28 to TRBJ2-1; 7 bases agree with TRBD1. V was pared by 6 bases and J by 5 bases, with 7 bases of the junction left unmatched. This CDR3 spans 14 amino acids. CDR1 is MDHEN and CDR2 is SYDVKM in the germline V gene. CDR3 nucleotides: TGTGCCAGCAGCTCCGGGACAGATAACAATGAGCAGTTCTTC. It yields the protein CASSSGTDNNEQFF. The complete variable domain, with remaining parts taken from reference TRBV28 and TRBJ2-1, reads DVKVTQSSRYLVKRTGEKVFLECVQDMDHENMFWYRQDPGLGLRLIYFSYDVKMKEKGDIPEGYSVSREKKERFSLILESASTNQTSMYLCASSSGTDNNEQFFGPGTRLTVL.

The chain uses TRBV18 and TRBJ1-6; D is undetermined. Germline-derived CDR1 and CDR2 are KGHSH and LQKENI. The CDR3 has 16 residues. The V and J ends lost 3 bases and 0 bases respectively, with 9 bases between them. The CDR3 nucleotides are TGTGCCAGCTCACCGACACCGAGCTCCTATAATTCACCCCTCCACTTT. Encoded protein: CASSPTPSSYNSPLHF.

J is TRBJ2-2 and V is TRBV5-1, with D maybe TRBD1 (6 bases). V was cut by 4 bases and J by 6 bases, with 13 bases left in between. Germline CDR1 and CDR2: SGHRS and YFSETQ. The CDR3 contains 14 residues. The CDR3 DNA sequence: TGCGCCAGCAGCCGCCTGGGGGCGGCCGGGGAGCTGTTTTTT. This encodes CASSRLGAAGELFF.

This clone was seen more than once but under ten times. The chain has TRBV11-3 and TRBJ2-7, with TRBD2 as a possible D gene (6 bases). Germline V gives CDR1 SGHNT, CDR2 YENEEA. Trimming removed 3 bases at V and 4 bases at J, with 19 bases between. The CDR3 length is 16 residues. CDR3 sequence reads: CASSLAELGGWYEQYF. The CDR3 region has the DNA TGTGCCAGCAGCTTGGCCGAGTTGGGGGGATGGTACGAGCAGTACTTC.

This clone is classed as large. This chain links TRBV11-3 with TRBJ2-1; possible D gene TRBD1, 5 bases. The CDR3 contains 18 residues. CDR1 and CDR2 from the germline V gene are SGHNT and YENEEA. The germline V and J ends were trimmed by 4 bases and 6 bases, with 25 bases remaining between them. The CDR3 nucleotides are TGTGCCAGCAGCTCGTGGGGCTACCGGGTCCTCAAATCCAATGAGCAGTTCTTC. Its translation: CASSSWGYRVLKSNEQFF.